The sequence of this T cell receptor (beta chain) was determined in a study of persistence of HIV-infected CD4 T cells. This was the immunoSEQ version 4 assay in survey mode. Repertoires were generated with immunoSEQ multiplex PCR, while TCRdb's copy carries only in-frame clones and drops some. Of fewer than 45,000 clones in the sample, around 89% were seen once. Cells were stimulated nonspecifically with anti-CD3/anti-CD28 magnetic beads. Sorting of responding CD4+ T cells relied on upregulated CD40 ligand together with CD69. CD4+ T cell counts exceeded 400 cells/uL; CMV serology was positive. Note on this clone: What it binds is not known.

V gave up 3 bases and J gave up 3 bases, with 11 bases separating them. CDR1 and CDR2 from the germline V gene are KGHSH and LQKENI. The CDR3 runs 14 residues. Sequenced here: CD4+ T cells sorted from PBMCs after roughly 18-hour stimulation, sampled from a patient who received antiretroviral therapy. The gene calls are TRBV18 and TRBJ1-1; D call uncertain. This clonotype originated in an adult woman with HIV who was CMV-seropositive. CDR3 in amino acids: CASSPSGSYTEAFF. CDR3 DNA: TGTGCCAGCTCACCGTCCGGGAGCTACACTGAAGCTTTCTTT.